This entry lists 27 T cell receptor beta chains sequenced from one sample in a study of T cells expressing NK-cell markers. TCRdb reprocessed the 5' RACE reads; each CDR3 protein has one entry and no DNA is given. Here the sample table reports a few hundred thousand distinct CDR3 sequences. Sequencing used blood T cells: a sorted CD56 or NKG2C T cell subset, CD4+ or CD8+ T cells, or bulk PBMC T cells (not recorded which). The receptors derive from a man in his late teens or twenties in good health.

The chain employs TRBV7-2 and TRBJ2-2; TCRdb designates TRBD2, a call that cannot be tested without DNA. From germline, CDR1 is SGHTA and CDR2 FQGNSA. The CDR3 has 16 residues. CDR3 loop: CASSKGLGDSTGELFF.

This chain links TRBV3-1 with TRBJ1-5. The CDR3 totals 12 residues. Germline CDR1 is LGHDT and CDR2 is YNNKEL (reference sequence). CDR3 loop: CASSQGFGPQHF.

This chain links TRBV20-1 with TRBJ2-3; TCRdb proposes TRBD2, but this gene call is untestable without DNA. Germline V gene data show CDR1 as DFQATT and CDR2 as SNEGSKA (reference sequence). The CDR3 sequence is 17 residues long. The CDR3 spells CSARPGGLAGLTDTQYF.

The J gene is TRBJ1-1, the V gene TRBV5-1; TCRdb returns TRBD1, unconfirmable since there is no DNA. The germline CDR1 and CDR2 sequences are SGHRS and YFSETQ. The CDR3 has 15 amino acids. CDR3 residues: CASSAKQGAVTEAFF.

The rearrangement uses TRBV10-3 and TRBJ1-5. CDR3 length: 15 residues. Per germline, CDR1 ENHRY and CDR2 SYGVKD. CDR3 amino acids: CAISVDPQGYQPQHF.

The genes are TRBV5-1 and TRBJ1-5; without DNA, the TCRdb call of TRBD1 cannot be checked. The CDR3 runs 16 residues. CDR1 and CDR2 from the germline V gene are SGHRS and YFSETQ. The CDR3 loop reads CASSLASGAENQPQHF.

The rearrangement joins TRBV6-2 or TRBV6-3 to TRBJ1-1; TCRdb's D call of TRBD1 is untestable without DNA. This CDR3 comprises 16 residues. The V gene's germline CDR1 is MNHEY and CDR2 SVGEGT. This CDR3 reads CASSYSGEAGDTEAFF.

The chain joins TRBV15 to TRBJ2-1; the D call of TRBD2 rests on TCRdb alone, since no DNA is present to check it. Germline V gene data show CDR1 as LNHNV and CDR2 as YYDKDF (reference sequence). This CDR3 comprises 15 residues. The CDR3 region is CATRGPSGSGNEQFF.

The chain links TRBV11-2 to TRBJ1-1. Germline CDR1 and CDR2: SGHAT and FQNNGV. The CDR3 totals 14 residues. The CDR3 region is CASSLKPSNTEAFF.

The J gene is TRBJ2-6, the V gene TRBV6-5; TCRdb selects TRBD1, and the lack of DNA leaves this call unchecked. This CDR3 is 18 amino acids long. The V gene's germline CDR1 is MNHEY and CDR2 SVGAGI. The CDR3: CASSYSGQLLTGANVLTF.

CDR3: CASSSIRDRVREQYF. This chain links TRBV27 with TRBJ2-7; the D call from TCRdb, TRBD1, cannot be confirmed without DNA. The CDR3 is 15 amino acids. In germline, CDR1 is MNHEY, CDR2 SMNVEV (reference sequence).

This chain connects TRBV12-3 or TRBV12-4 to TRBJ2-1; TCRdb gives TRBD2 as the D gene, but with no DNA this cannot be confirmed. This CDR3 is built from 15 residues. The CDR3 spells CASSLVAGGHGEQFF.

V gene TRBV10-3 combines with J gene TRBJ1-5. This CDR3 is built from 14 residues. CDR1 is ENHRY, CDR2 SYGVKD, per germline. The CDR3 region is CAISEGGFSQPQHF.

The chain combines TRBV27 with TRBJ2-3; the D gene TCRdb calls, TRBD1, cannot be checked with no DNA. Germline-derived CDR1 and CDR2 are MNHEY and SMNVEV (reference sequence). The CDR3 contains 15 residues. CDR3: CASSSDRGRADTQYF.

The J gene is TRBJ1-4, the V gene TRBV29-1. CDR1 SQVTM and CDR2 ANQGSEA come from the germline V gene. There are 13 residues in the CDR3. CDR3: CSVGSNIVEKLFF.

The rearrangement joins TRBV28 to TRBJ1-1. Germline CDR1 and CDR2: MDHEN and SYDVKM. The CDR3 runs 15 residues. CDR3 amino acids: CASSGAGILNTEAFF.

V is TRBV7-6 and J is TRBJ2-1; TCRdb calls TRBD2, which cannot be checked without DNA. The germline V gene encodes CDR1 SGHVS and CDR2 FNYEAQ. CDR3 length: 15 residues. The CDR3 loop is CASSPTAGGGNEQFF. Full variable domain (outside the CDR3, taken from reference TRBV7-6 and TRBJ2-1): GAGVSQSPRYKVTKRGQDVALRCDPISGHVSLYWYRQALGQGPEFLTYFNYEAQQDKSGLPNDRFSAERPEGSISTLTIQRTEQRDSAMYRCASSPTAGGGNEQFFGPGTRLTVL.

The chain employs TRBV12-3 or TRBV12-4 and TRBJ1-1; absent DNA, TCRdb's TRBD1 call cannot be checked. The CDR3 length is 14 residues. CDR3 sequence: CASSLSGGATEAFF.

V usage is TRBV5-5 and J usage is TRBJ1-2; TCRdb outputs TRBD1, but without DNA this stays unchecked. The CDR3 runs to 13 residues. Per germline, CDR1 SGHKS and CDR2 YYEKEE (reference sequence). The CDR3 region is CASSEIGRGGYTF.

This chain links TRBV6-6 with TRBJ2-7; without DNA, the TCRdb call of TRBD2 cannot be checked. Germline V gene lookup returns CDR1 MNHNY and CDR2 SVGAGI (reference sequence). The CDR3 extends over 11 amino acids. The CDR3 here is CASERDREQYF.

The chain carries TRBV7-6 and TRBJ2-7; checking the TCRdb D call of TRBD2 is not possible without DNA. The CDR3 extends over 17 amino acids. Germline CDR1 is SGHVS and CDR2 is FNYEAQ. CDR3 amino acids: CASSLAQSLAGTYEQYF.

The J gene is TRBJ2-4, the V gene TRBV5-5; checking the TCRdb D call of TRBD2 is not possible without DNA. The CDR3 has 15 residues. Looked up from germline, CDR1 is SGHKS and CDR2 is YYEKEE (reference sequence). The CDR3 loop reads CASSFGTSGSYIQYF.

The chain has TRBV10-3 and TRBJ1-5. The CDR3 loop spans 14 amino acids. Per germline, CDR1 ENHRY and CDR2 SYGVKD. CDR3 residues: CAISEGGGHHPQHF.

J is TRBJ2-1 and V is TRBV12-3 or TRBV12-4; TCRdb indicates TRBD2, and absent DNA this call remains unverified. The CDR3 extends over 13 amino acids. CDR3 sequence: CALGGLATDEQFF.

The CDR3 reads CASKRTGANTGELFF. V gene TRBV21-1 combines with J gene TRBJ2-2; TCRdb lists TRBD1, though no DNA is available to test this call. TRBV21-1 is given as a pseudogene. CDR3 size: 15 residues.

The chain couples TRBV27 to TRBJ2-2; lacking DNA, the TRBD1 call made by TCRdb goes unchecked. Germline loops: CDR1 MNHEY, CDR2 SMNVEV (reference sequence). The CDR3 length is 15 residues. This chain's CDR3 is CASRRTGGFPGELFF.

This chain links TRBV20-1 with TRBJ2-3; no DNA is available, so the TRBD2 call from TCRdb remains unchecked. CDR1 DFQATT and CDR2 SNEGSKA come from the germline V gene (reference sequence). The CDR3 has 18 residues. The CDR3 here is CSARDPTLSGRGSDTQYF.